This entry describes one T cell receptor beta chain. Germline V lookup: CDR1 GTSNPN, CDR2 SVGIG (reference sequence). Trimming stripped 2 bases from V and 6 bases from J, with 14 bases between. CDR3 size: 14 residues. The data originate from a study of T cells in Graves' hyperthyroidism and ophthalmopathy. Each ophthalmopathy patient scored at least 3 on the Clinical Activity Score and at least 4 on NOSPECS grade, with duration under 3 months. Template material for amplifying TCR beta CDR3 regions consisted of RNA transcripts. Using the HTBI primer set, a first-round RT-PCR was run on the TCR CDR3. TCRdb analysed the multiplex PCR reads with MiXCR anew, one entry per CDR3 protein. This table has some 360,000 distinct CDR3 sequences, about a sixth appearing once.

The specimen sequenced was blood. This TCR was sampled from a woman aged 40 to 55 with Graves' ophthalmopathy. J is TRBJ1-5 and V is TRBV30, with D perhaps TRBD1 (6 bases). DNA for the CDR3: TGTGCCTGGAGTCACCAGGGAGGGGGTCAGCCCCAGCATTTT. Protein: CAWSHQGGGQPQHF. The entire variable domain, with the rest obtained from reference TRBV30 and TRBJ1-5, is as follows: SQTIHQWPATLVQPVGSPLSLECTVEGTSNPNLYWYRQAAGRGLQLLFYSVGIGQISSEVPQNLSASRPQDRQFILSSKKLLLSDSGFYLCAWSHQGGGQPQHFGDGTRLSIL.